The present entry profiles one TCR beta chain with its context. This specimen comes from a study of blood T cell repertoires in COVID-19. Study background: Researchers got acute and convalescent COVID-19 samples from the United States, Italy and Spain. From T cells, B-cell-depleted T cells, or PBMCs came the material, which was cDNA or gDNA.

From germline, CDR1 is LNHDA and CDR2 SQIVND (reference sequence). Unmatched junction bases numbered 11, after V lost 4 bases and J lost 7 bases. This CDR3 comprises 17 residues. In the study's own analysis: Researchers report that nucleated cell counts were estimated from reference gene primer amplification. Using immunoSEQ multiplex PCR, the repertoire was profiled, and TCRdb retains in-frame clones only, with some absent. V and J calls and clone size follow that table, whereas D and trimming were derived from the DNA. The sample holds about 140,000 clones, approximately 85% seen once. The TCR originated in a man aged 45-65 years with acute or convalescent COVID-19. This chain connects TRBV19 to TRBJ1-6; 9 bases line up with TRBD1. Input material: peripheral blood. CDR3 in amino acids: CASSTIPGTGSNSPLHF. CDR3 nucleotides: TGTGCCAGTAGTACGATACCCGGGACAGGGTCCAATTCACCCCTCCACTTT.